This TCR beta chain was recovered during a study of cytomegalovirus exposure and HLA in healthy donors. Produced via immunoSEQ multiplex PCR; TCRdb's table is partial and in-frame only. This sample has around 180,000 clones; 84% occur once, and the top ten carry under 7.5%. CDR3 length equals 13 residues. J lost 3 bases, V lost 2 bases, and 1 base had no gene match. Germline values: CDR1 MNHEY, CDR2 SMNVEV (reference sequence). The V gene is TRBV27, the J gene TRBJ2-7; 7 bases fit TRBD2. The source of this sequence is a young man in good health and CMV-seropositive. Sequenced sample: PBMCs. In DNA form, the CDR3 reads TGTGCCAGCAGTTTAGGACTAGACTACGAGCAGTACTTC. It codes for CASSLGLDYEQYF.